The T cell receptor beta chain under discussion was sequenced for a study of a mutant IDH1 vaccine in newly diagnosed glioma. Whole-study context: Radiotherapy alone preceded vaccination by 4-6 weeks; alternatively, vaccination started with temozolomide cycles.

Concerning this clone: Its antigen is not identified.

Trimming removed 3 bases from V and 0 bases from J; junction bases left unmatched: 0. Germline CDR1 reads SGDLS; CDR2 reads YYNGEE. The CDR3 length is 15 residues. Assay used: immunoSEQ multiplex PCR; TCRdb lists only in-frame clones, some missing. The top ten hold 7% to 8.5% of the sample, which has roughly 60,000 clones, around 80% seen once. The time point: week 5, during vaccination. All doses held 300 ug of mutant IDH1 20-mer peptide, with topical imiquimod. This receptor was taken from a woman aged 45-65 years with glioma. This chain links TRBV9 with TRBJ1-6; 7 bases map to TRBD1. The sequencing used PBMCs, collected from a glioma patient whose treatment included an IDH1 peptide vaccine. The CDR3 DNA sequence: TGTGCCAGCAGCGGGGACAGCTCCTATAATTCACCCCTCCACTTT. Its protein is CASSGDSSYNSPLHF.